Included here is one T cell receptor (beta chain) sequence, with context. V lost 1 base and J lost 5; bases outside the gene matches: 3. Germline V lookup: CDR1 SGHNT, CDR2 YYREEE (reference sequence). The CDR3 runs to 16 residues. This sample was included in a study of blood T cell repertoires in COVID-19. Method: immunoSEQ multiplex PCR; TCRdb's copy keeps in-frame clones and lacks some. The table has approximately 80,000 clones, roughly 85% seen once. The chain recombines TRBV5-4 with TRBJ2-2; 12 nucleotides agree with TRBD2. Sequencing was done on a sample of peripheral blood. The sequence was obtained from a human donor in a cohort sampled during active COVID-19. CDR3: CASSLWLAGGTGELFF. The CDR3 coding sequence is TGTGCCAGCAGCTTGTGGCTAGCGGGGGGGACCGGGGAGCTGTTTTTT.